A single sample gave rise to the 8 T cell receptor beta chains below, sequenced in a study of regulatory T cells in long-lasting Graves disease. Arm-PCR of CDR3 regions and iRepertoire HTBI primers were the basis on which TCR beta libraries were built. TCRdb re-derived calls from the multiplex PCR reads in MiXCR, one entry per CDR3 protein. The repertoire has 530,000 or so distinct CDR3 sequences, around 16% of them found once; the top ten carry around 11%. Time point in this sample: newly diagnosed GD, antithyroid drugs for less than 3 months. Researchers made the TCR library from RNA that was extracted from PBMCs. A further study also used this sample, focusing on T cells in Graves' hyperthyroidism and ophthalmopathy.

Sample: peripheral blood mononuclear cells (PBMCs), taken at new diagnosis, from a patient treated with antithyroid drugs. Source of these receptors: a young man with Graves disease.

This clonotype was seen repeatedly, ten times or more. The rearrangement uses TRBV28 and TRBJ2-2; D not resolved. Germline CDR1 and CDR2: MDHEN and SYDVKM. Trimming pared 10 bases from V and 7 bases from J, leaving 19 bases between. The CDR3 is 14 residues long. The CDR3: CAINPGGDIGELFF. The CDR3 DNA follows: TGTGCCATCAACCCAGGCGGAGATATCGGGGAGCTGTTTTTT.

In this sample, this clonotype turned up many times. CDR3 coding DNA: TGCGCCAGCAGCTTGGATGGGACAGGGATCCTCTCCGGGCAGTTCTTC. It encodes CASSLDGTGILSGQFF. V is TRBV5-1 and J is TRBJ2-1; TRBD1 matches at 9 bases. Germline lookup yields CDR1 SGHRS and CDR2 YFSETQ. The ends lost 0 bases at V and 12 bases at J; junction bases unmatched: 13. The CDR3 is 16 residues long. Drawing the rest from reference TRBV5-1 and TRBJ2-1, the complete variable domain is KAGVTQTPRYLIKTRGQQVTLSCSPISGHRSVSWYQQTPGQGLQFLFEYFSETQRNKGNFPGRFSGRQFSNSRSEMNVSTLELGDSALYLCASSLDGTGILSGQFFGPGTRLTVL.

The chain joins TRBV20-1 to TRBJ2-1, with 9 bases aligning to TRBD1. V lost 6 bases, J lost 4 bases, and 7 bases stayed unmatched. The CDR3 covers 14 residues. CDR1 DFQATT and CDR2 SNEGSKA come from the germline V gene (reference sequence). CDR3: CSAIRDREYNEQFF. The CDR3 coding sequence is TGCAGTGCCATCCGGGACAGGGAGTACAATGAGCAGTTCTTC.

This clonotype was observed at least ten times. This chain joins TRBV6-1 and TRBJ1-1; no reliable D call. The CDR3 contains 13 residues. Germline values: CDR1 MNHNS, CDR2 SASEGT. V lost 6 bases and J lost 5, with 13 bases in between. As DNA, the CDR3 is TGTGCCAGCAGCAACGAGGGTGTTACTGAAGCTTTCTTT. This codes for CASSNEGVTEAFF.

This clonotype showed up many times. This chain joins TRBV27 and TRBJ1-1; a weak D match, TRBD1 (5 bases). CDR1 MNHEY and CDR2 SMNVEV come from the germline V gene (reference sequence). The germline V and J ends were trimmed by 7 bases and 1 base, with 13 bases remaining between them. The CDR3 totals 14 residues. CDR3 nucleotides: TGTGCCAGCACCCCGGGGGGACCGAACACTGAAGCTTTCTTT. It codes for CASTPGGPNTEAFF.

This clonotype was seen at least ten times. The J gene is TRBJ1-2, the V gene TRBV18; D remains ambiguous. Trimming removed 2 bases at V and 0 bases at J, with 7 bases between. CDR1 KGHSH and CDR2 LQKENI come from the germline V gene. The CDR3 spans 14 residues. In DNA, the CDR3 is TGTGCCAGCTCACCAGGGCAGACTAACTATGGCTACACCTTC. Protein: CASSPGQTNYGYTF.

This clonotype was seen repeatedly, ten times or more. The genes are TRBV24-1 and TRBJ2-7, with 10 nucleotides matching TRBD1. The CDR3 covers 15 residues. V gave up 4 bases and J gave up 6 bases; unmatched junction bases: 8. Germline CDR1 and CDR2: KGHDR and SFDVKD. The CDR3 nucleotides read TGTGCCACCAGTGACCGGACAGGGGGTAAACGCGAGCAGTACTTC. Translation: CATSDRTGGKREQYF.

This clonotype was counted only a few times. The chain has TRBV11-2 and TRBJ2-7; 12 nucleotides agree with TRBD2. Germline loops: CDR1 SGHAT, CDR2 FQNNGV. The length of the CDR3 is 16 residues. Trimming cost V 1 base and J 7 bases; bases outside gene matches: 8. DNA for the CDR3: TGTGCCAGCAGCTTAGTTCCCGGACTAGCGGGACCTGAGCAGTACTTC. Amino acids: CASSLVPGLAGPEQYF.